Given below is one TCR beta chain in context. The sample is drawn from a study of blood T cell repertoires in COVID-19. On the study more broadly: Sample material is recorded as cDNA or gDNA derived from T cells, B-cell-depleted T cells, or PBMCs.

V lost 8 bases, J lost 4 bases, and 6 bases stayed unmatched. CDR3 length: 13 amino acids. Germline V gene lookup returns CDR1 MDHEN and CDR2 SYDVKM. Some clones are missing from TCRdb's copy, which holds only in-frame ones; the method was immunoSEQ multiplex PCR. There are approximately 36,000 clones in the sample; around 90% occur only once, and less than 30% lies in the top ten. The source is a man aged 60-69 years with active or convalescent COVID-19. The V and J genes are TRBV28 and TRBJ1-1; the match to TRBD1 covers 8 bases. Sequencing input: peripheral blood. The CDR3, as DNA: TGTGCCAGCCTCAGGGGGCTGCGCACTGAAGCTTTCTTT. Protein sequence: CASLRGLRTEAFF.